Listed below are T cell receptor beta chains from one sample, sequenced in a study of control samples from healthy donors and cancer patients. Method: immunoSEQ multiplex PCR; TCRdb's copy keeps in-frame clones and lacks some. The table lists 130,000 or so clones, about 90% of them singletons. The sample comprised blood. These receptor sequences come from a man younger than 35 in good health. CDR3s include the opening cysteine and the closing phenylalanine or tryptophan. The D gene is left open where the match is weak. Not all rows give a size; the values are once, few, many and, for expanded clones, a class.

d_call clone_size j_call v_call cdr3_nt cdr3_aa
TRBD2 . TRBJ2-1 TRBV4-1 TGCGCCAGCAGCCAAGAAGCTAGCGGGGGGGCCGGGTTCTTC CASSQEASGGAGFF
. . TRBJ2-6 TRBV5-1 TGCGCCAGCAGCTTGGTCCCGCTCTCTGGGGCCAACGTCCTGACTTTC CASSLVPLSGANVLTF
. once TRBJ1-3 TRBV23-1 TGCGCCAGCAGTCAACCGGAGGTCAGCCGAAACACCATATATTTT CASSQPEVSRNTIYF
. . TRBJ1-6 TRBV14 TGTGCCAGCAGCTATCAGAATTCACCCCTCCACTTT CASSYQNSPLHF
. . TRBJ2-7 TRBV12-3/TRBV12-4 TGTGCCAGCACCCCCGGTAGTGAGAGCGAGCAGTACTTC CASTPGSESEQYF
. . TRBJ2-2 TRBV30 TGTGCCTGGAGCGTGAGGGGCGGGACCGGGGAGCTGTTTTTT CAWSVRGGTGELFF
. . TRBJ1-5 TRBV9 TGTGCCAGCACCCCCGGGGTCGTCAGCAATCAGCCCCAGCATTTT CASTPGVVSNQPQHF
. . TRBJ2-4 TRBV7-9 TGTGCCAGCAGCGCCCCAGGGACGCTCAAAAACATTCAGTACTTC CASSAPGTLKNIQYF
TRBD1 . TRBJ2-7 TRBV19 TGTGCCAGTAGTAGCATCCTCGGGACAGGGGGCCACGAGCAGTACTTC CASSSILGTGGHEQYF
. . TRBJ2-3 TRBV4-1 TGCGCCAGCAGCCAAGAGGAGGTCCGTAGCACAGATACGCAGTATTTT CASSQEEVRSTDTQYF
. . TRBJ2-2 TRBV5-1 TGCGCCAGCAGGGCCGGGACGGACACCGGGGAGCTGTTTTTT CASRAGTDTGELFF
. once TRBJ2-7 TRBV6-2/TRBV6-3 TGTGCCAGCAGTTACTCGAAGAGTCGCGCCTGGAGTACTACGAAGCAGTACTTC CASSYSKSRAWSTTKQYF
TRBD2 . TRBJ2-3 TRBV9 TGTGCCAGCAGCGTTGCGGGGGGCAGCACAGATACGCAGTATTTT CASSVAGGSTDTQYF
TRBD1 . TRBJ2-1 TRBV7-8 TGTGCCAGCAGCGATCAACAGGGGATCATTGAGCAGTTCTTC CASSDQQGIIEQFF
. . TRBJ1-1 TRBV7-2 TGTGCCAGCAGCTGGGGCGGGGGCTTAAGGACTGAAGCTTTCTTT CASSWGGGLRTEAFF
TRBD1 . TRBJ1-5 TRBV10-3 TGTGCCACCGGGGGACAGGTTCGATCAGGCAATCAGCCCCAGCATTTT CATGGQVRSGNQPQHF
. . TRBJ1-1 TRBV3-1/TRBV3-2 TGTGCCAGCAGCCAGGAACAGCGTAACACTGAAGCTTTCTTT CASSQEQRNTEAFF
TRBD1 . TRBJ1-1 TRBV3-1/TRBV3-2 TGTGCCAGCAGCCAAGGCCTCGACAGGGGGCTAACTGAAGCTTTCTTT CASSQGLDRGLTEAFF
. . TRBJ1-2 TRBV30 TGTGCCTGGAGTGTAAAGGGGGGGGACTATGGCTACACCTTC CAWSVKGGDYGYTF
. . TRBJ2-7 TRBV6-6 TGTGCCAGCAGTTCTAGACCGGGAAGCGAGCAGTACTTC CASSSRPGSEQYF
. . TRBJ2-5 TRBV5-1 TGCGCCAGCAGCTCCAATACCGGGTCCCAAGAGACCCAGTACTTC CASSSNTGSQETQYF
TRBD1 . TRBJ2-7 TRBV28 TGTGCCAGCAACCGGGACAGCTCCTACGAGCAGTACTTC CASNRDSSYEQYF
TRBD1 . TRBJ2-3 TRBV2 TGTGCCAGCAGCGTTGGGACAGGGCGCACAGATACGCAGTATTTT CASSVGTGRTDTQYF
. . TRBJ2-7 TRBV19 TGTGCCAGTAGTATACGCAGCGGACTTAGCCCCTACGAGCAGTACTTC CASSIRSGLSPYEQYF
. . TRBJ1-2 TRBV12-3/TRBV12-4 TGTGCCAGCAGAGGACAGCCTAACTATGGCTACACCTTC CASRGQPNYGYTF
. . TRBJ1-3 TRBV4-1 TGCGCCAGCAGCCAAGCGGGGTACTCTGGAAACACCATATATTTT CASSQAGYSGNTIYF
. . TRBJ2-5 TRBV3-1/TRBV3-2 TGTGCCAGCAGCTTCGGACCACAAGAGACCCAGTACTTC CASSFGPQETQYF
TRBD1 . TRBJ2-2 TRBV5-6 TGTGCCAGCAGCTTGGTTTACCCCGGGACAGGGGGCCCCGGGGAGCTGTTTTTT CASSLVYPGTGGPGELFF
TRBD1 . TRBJ1-1 TRBV3-1/TRBV3-2 TGTGCCAGCAGCCAAGATTTTCGGCGGTTAAGGGGGCGGGAGATTGAAGCTTTCTTT CASSQDFRRLRGREIEAFF
. . TRBJ1-1 TRBV9 TGTGCCAGCAGCGTAGGAGGAGGGGCGCACACTGAAGCTTTCTTT CASSVGGGAHTEAFF
TRBD1 . TRBJ2-1 TRBV24-1 TGTGCCACCAGTGGGCCGGGACAGGGAGGCTACAATGAGCAGTTCTTC CATSGPGQGGYNEQFF
. . TRBJ2-1 TRBV5-1 TGCGCCAGCAAATTACGGGGGGCCCGTATAGATGAGCAGTTCTTC CASKLRGARIDEQFF
. . TRBJ1-1 TRBV6-6 TGTGCCAGCAGTTATGGGGGATTGAACACTGAAGCTTTCTTT CASSYGGLNTEAFF
. . TRBJ2-7 TRBV7-8 TGTGCCAGCAGCTTAGCGCCCGGCAGCCGTTTCTACGAGCAGTACTTC CASSLAPGSRFYEQYF
TRBD1 . TRBJ1-1 TRBV5-1 TGCGCCAGCAGCTGGGAGACAGGGGGTCCCACTGAAGCTTTCTTT CASSWETGGPTEAFF
TRBD1 . TRBJ2-7 TRBV4-1 TGCGCCAGCAGCCAAGGACAGGGCTCCTCCGAGCAGTACTTC CASSQGQGSSEQYF
. . TRBJ2-7 TRBV7-2 TGTGCCAGCAGCTTCATGAGAGCCTACGAGCAGTACTTC CASSFMRAYEQYF
. . TRBJ1-2 TRBV27 TGTGCCAGCAGCCCCGGGCATTTGGGGGAAGGCTACACCTTC CASSPGHLGEGYTF
TRBD1 . TRBJ2-5 TRBV7-2 TGTGCCAGCAGCTTCCAAAACAGGGGTCCCCAAGAGACCCAGTACTTC CASSFQNRGPQETQYF
. . TRBJ1-1 TRBV12-3/TRBV12-4 TGTGCCAGCAGTTTCCCAGGGACTGAAGCTTTCTTT CASSFPGTEAFF
TRBD2 . TRBJ2-2 TRBV28 TGTGCCAGTAGGGACGGGGGGACTTCCACCGGGGAGCTGTTTTTT CASRDGGTSTGELFF
TRBD2 . TRBJ2-5 TRBV3-1/TRBV3-2 TGTGCCAGCAGCCGCGTTTGGGCCACGGGGGGGGAGACCCAGTACTTC CASSRVWATGGETQYF
TRBD1 . TRBJ2-4 TRBV2 TGTGCCTCCCGACAGGGGGCAGCCAAAAACATTCAGTACTTC CASRQGAAKNIQYF
TRBD1 . TRBJ2-7 TRBV6-5 TGTGCCAGCAGTCGACAGGGGGGCTCCTACGAGCAGTACTTC CASSRQGGSYEQYF
TRBD1 once TRBJ2-3 TRBV6-4 TGTGCCAGCAGTGGGCAGGGGGCAGATACGCAGTATTTT CASSGQGADTQYF
. . TRBJ2-5 TRBV7-2 TGTGCCAGCAGCTTATCCGGGGGTCAAGAGACCCAGTACTTC CASSLSGGQETQYF
. few TRBJ2-7 TRBV28 TGTGCCAGCAGTTTGAAGGACCTAGGGCAGTACTTC CASSLKDLGQYF
. once TRBJ2-7 TRBV28 TGTGCCAGCGGGTACGAGCAGTACTTC CASGYEQYF
. . TRBJ2-5 TRBV5-1 TGCGCCAGCAGCTTGAACATTCAAGAGACCCAGTACTTC CASSLNIQETQYF
TRBD1 . TRBJ2-7 TRBV9 TGTGCCAGCAGCGAGGGACAGGGAACCCACGAGCAGTACTTC CASSEGQGTHEQYF
. . TRBJ1-5 TRBV10-3 TGTGCCACAGCGCCCTCCGGTGGAGGGAGGCTCAATCAGCCCCAGCATTTT CATAPSGGGRLNQPQHF
TRBD1 . TRBJ1-3 TRBV9 TGTGCCAGCAGCGTAGGGTCAGGGGGCTCTGGAAACACCATATATTTT CASSVGSGGSGNTIYF